The sequence of this TCR beta chain was determined in a study of blood T cell repertoires in COVID-19 (dated by TCRdb to the early 2020s). In terms of the full investigation: Collaborator samples came from the United States, Italy and Spain and covered acute and convalescent phases of COVID-19. The prospective study material was composed of cDNA or gDNA derived from T cells, B-cell-depleted T cells, or PBMCs. The dataset comprised deeply sampled blood TCRbeta repertoires from subjects exposed to, actively infected with, or recovered from COVID-19. The repertoires were released in a freely available public database intended as a resource for research on the immune response to SARS-CoV-2. The samples were drawn from two sources: the first 160 participants of the ongoing ImmuneRACE study, and 1,000 to 1,500 subjects contributed by 6 global collaborators. Sample metadata almost always included a de-identified subject ID, COVID-19 status, age in years and sex. HLA class I and class II types, where available, came from metadata supplied by the sample provider rather than from assay-based typing.

V drops 5 bases and J drops 3 bases, leaving 16 bases in between. The germline V gene sets CDR1 to MDHEN and CDR2 to SYDVKM. From its cysteine to its phenylalanine, the CDR3 spans 15 amino acids. The only DNA kept is the CDR3, 45 bases in frame from the first base. Participants in the prospective study were aged 18 to 89 years, lived in about two dozen United States geographic areas, and enrolled through a virtual design. In the prospective study, participants were assigned to cohorts based on the clinical history participants reported in a screening survey and a study questionnaire. Recovered participants in ImmuneRACE Cohort 3 were defined as having two consecutive negative NP/OP PCR tests, clearance from a healthcare professional, or resolution of symptoms. Mobile phlebotomists in the prospective study collected whole blood, serum and a nasopharyngeal or oropharyngeal swab from every participant. Prospective study participants could optionally give additional blood draws and questionnaires over an approximately two-month period. Blood samples from the prospective study were shipped frozen or at room temperature prior to DNA extraction.

The paper's findings and limits, for the study overall: The amount of clinical and demographic metadata varied by source and participant and was provided uncurated.

Concerning this clone itself: Its antigen is unknown. Per-nucleotide qualities are absent, and no much larger clonotype sits a single base away.

TCRbeta CDR3 regions were amplified from genomic DNA using the immunoSEQ Assay, a bias-controlled multiplex PCR. The authors processed their data as follows. The number of nucleated cells in each sample was estimated by amplification of reference gene primers within the assay. To quantify the absolute abundance of each unique TCRbeta CDR3 rearrangement, sequence reads were collapsed and filtered. For each sample, productive Simpson clonality was calculated as the square root of Simpson's diversity index over productive rearrangements. TCRdb re-hosts the immuneACCESS table, in-frame sequences only. Its copies lack some clones; in the studies checked, an unresolved V gene accounts for under half of them, and the cause for the rest is not known. The V and J calls and the clone size are those of that table, but D and trimming were determined from the DNA. Across this sample there are 200,000 to 250,000 clones, with nearly 90% seen only once. The ten biggest clones cover 11% of the sample.

The specimen sequenced was PBMCs or T cells enriched from blood (not recorded which). In this chain, TRBV28 is recombined with TRBJ1-1, with TRBD1 tentatively as D gene (5 bases match). The source is a man aged 30-40 years who had recovered from COVID-19. Read as DNA, the sequence is TGTGCCAGCAGTCCCACGACAGCCGGATACACTGAAGCTTTCTTT. Its protein product is CASSPTTAGYTEAFF.